This entry concerns a single T cell receptor (beta chain). The data are from a study of control samples from healthy donors and cancer patients. Trimming stripped 3 bases from V and 3 bases from J, with 14 bases between. CDR3 length equals 15 residues. The germline gives CDR1 LGHNA, CDR2 YSLEER. Profiled with immunoSEQ multiplex PCR; TCRdb holds only in-frame clones, not every one. This table has about 38,000 clones, around four fifths appearing once. Specimen: PBMCs. The clonotype originates from a woman in her sixties or seventies with lung cancer. The chain joins TRBV4-3 to TRBJ1-1; D is ambiguous. The CDR3: CASSQGPGSDTEAFF. Here the CDR3 DNA reads TGCGCCAGCAGCCAGGGCCCGGGTAGCGACACTGAAGCTTTCTTT.